This T cell receptor beta chain was retrieved from a study of T cell repertoires in cytomegalovirus infection. Study information: Signatures in public TCR beta sequences pointed to both CMV infection and matching HLA type.

TCRdb independently ran MiXCR on the reads; one entry per CDR3 protein. The sample yields some 680,000 distinct CDR3 sequences, approximately 34% seen once. Trimming removed 4 bases from V and 6 bases from J, with 11 bases in between. The CDR3 totals 13 residues. In germline, CDR1 is SGHNT, CDR2 YYREEE (reference sequence). This receptor was obtained from a human donor in good health (CMV status not recorded). Some clones in this sample may be carry-over from other donors' samples. The rearrangement links TRBV5-4 to TRBJ2-1, with a weak D call TRBD1 (6 bases). The sample was PBMCs. CDR3 sequence (DNA): TGTGCCAGCAGCAACAGGGCTTCCAATGAGCAGTTCTTC. Its translation: CASSNRASNEQFF.